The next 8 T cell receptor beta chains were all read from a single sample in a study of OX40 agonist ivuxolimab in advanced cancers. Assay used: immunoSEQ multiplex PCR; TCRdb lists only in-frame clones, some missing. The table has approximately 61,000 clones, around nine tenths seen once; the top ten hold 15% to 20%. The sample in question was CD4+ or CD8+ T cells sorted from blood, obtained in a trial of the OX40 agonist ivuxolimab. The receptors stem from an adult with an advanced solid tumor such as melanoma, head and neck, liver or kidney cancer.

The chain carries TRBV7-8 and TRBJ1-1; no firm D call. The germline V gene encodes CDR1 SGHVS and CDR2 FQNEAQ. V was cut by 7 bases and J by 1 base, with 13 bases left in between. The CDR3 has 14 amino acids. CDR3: CASTLRLGNTEAFF. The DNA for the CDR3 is TGTGCCAGCACCCTACGGTTGGGGAACACTGAAGCTTTCTTT.

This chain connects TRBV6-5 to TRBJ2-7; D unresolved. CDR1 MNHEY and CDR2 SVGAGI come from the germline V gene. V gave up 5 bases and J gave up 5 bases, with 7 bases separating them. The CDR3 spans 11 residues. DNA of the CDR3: TGTGCCAGCAGTCCTTCGAACGAGCAGTACTTC. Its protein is CASSPSNEQYF.

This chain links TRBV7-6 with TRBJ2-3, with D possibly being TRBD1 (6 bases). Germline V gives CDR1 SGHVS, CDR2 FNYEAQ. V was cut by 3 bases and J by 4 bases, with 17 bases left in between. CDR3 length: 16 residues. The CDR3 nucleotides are TGTGCCAGCAGCTTGGAACAGGGAGAGGGCCCAGATACGCAGTATTTT. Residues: CASSLEQGEGPDTQYF.

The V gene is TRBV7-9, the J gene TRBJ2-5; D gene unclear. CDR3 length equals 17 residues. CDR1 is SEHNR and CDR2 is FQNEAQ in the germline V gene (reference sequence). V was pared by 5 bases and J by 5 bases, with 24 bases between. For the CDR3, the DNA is TGTGCCAGCAGCCATCAGAGCGTGCCCCTAATACGGGAGACCCAGTACTTC. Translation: CASSHQSVPLIRETQYF.

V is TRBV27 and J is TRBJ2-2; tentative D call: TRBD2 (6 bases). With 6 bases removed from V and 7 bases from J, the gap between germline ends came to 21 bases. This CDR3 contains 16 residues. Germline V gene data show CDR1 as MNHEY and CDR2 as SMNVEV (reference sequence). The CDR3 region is CASRYLSGDLSGELFF. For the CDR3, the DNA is TGTGCCAGCAGATACCTCTCGGGGGACCTTAGCGGGGAGCTGTTTTTT.

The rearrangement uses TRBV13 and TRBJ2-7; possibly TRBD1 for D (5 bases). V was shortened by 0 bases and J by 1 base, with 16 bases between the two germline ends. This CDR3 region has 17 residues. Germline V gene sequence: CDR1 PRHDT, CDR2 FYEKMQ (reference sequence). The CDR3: CASSLGWSYRLSYEQYF. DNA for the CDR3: TGTGCCAGCAGCTTAGGTTGGTCCTACAGGCTTTCCTACGAGCAGTACTTC.

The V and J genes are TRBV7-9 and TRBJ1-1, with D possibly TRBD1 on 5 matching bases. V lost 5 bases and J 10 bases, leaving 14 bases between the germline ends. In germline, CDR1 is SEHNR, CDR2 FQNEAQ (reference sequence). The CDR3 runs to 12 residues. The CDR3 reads CASSDGLGPAFF. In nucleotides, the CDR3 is TGTGCCAGCAGCGATGGACTGGGACCAGCTTTCTTT.

The CDR3 DNA is TGTGCCAGCAGCGATTCGGGGAGCACAGATACGCAGTATTTT. Translated: CASSDSGSTDTQYF. The rearrangement links TRBV7-9 to TRBJ2-3; D perhaps matches TRBD2 (5 bases). Trimming stripped 5 bases from V and 0 bases from J, with 9 bases between. Germline V gene sequence: CDR1 SEHNR, CDR2 FQNEAQ (reference sequence). CDR3 length equals 14 residues.